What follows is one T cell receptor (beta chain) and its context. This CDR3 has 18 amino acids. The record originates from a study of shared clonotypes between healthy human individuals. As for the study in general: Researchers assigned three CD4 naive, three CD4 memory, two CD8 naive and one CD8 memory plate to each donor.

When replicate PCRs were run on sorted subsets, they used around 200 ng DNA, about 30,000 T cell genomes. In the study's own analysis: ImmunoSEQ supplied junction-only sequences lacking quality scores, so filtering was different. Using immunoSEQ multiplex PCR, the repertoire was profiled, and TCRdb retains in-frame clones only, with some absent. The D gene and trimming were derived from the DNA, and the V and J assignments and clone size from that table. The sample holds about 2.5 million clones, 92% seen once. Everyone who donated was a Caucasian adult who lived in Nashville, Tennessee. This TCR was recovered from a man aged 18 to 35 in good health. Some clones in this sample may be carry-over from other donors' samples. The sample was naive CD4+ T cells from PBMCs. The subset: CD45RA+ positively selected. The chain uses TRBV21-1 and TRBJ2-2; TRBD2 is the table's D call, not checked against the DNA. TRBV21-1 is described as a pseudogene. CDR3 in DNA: TGTGCCAGCAGCATTCCACACCGACTAGCGGGAGCGGTCGGGGAGCTGTTTTTT. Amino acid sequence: CASSIPHRLAGAVGELFF.